This TCR beta chain originates from a study of tumor-infiltrating lymphocytes in glioblastoma multiforme. Multiple V-beta primers and a C-beta primer amplified TCRB from RNA. TCRdb used MiXCR to reprocess the multiplex PCR reads, holding one entry per CDR3 protein. The top ten hold around a third of the sample, which has around 33,000 distinct CDR3 sequences, approximately 66% seen once. J lost 7 bases, V lost 0 bases, and 4 bases had no gene match. CDR1 is DFQATT, CDR2 SNEGSKA, per germline (reference sequence). The CDR3 contains 15 residues. This chain connects TRBV20-1 to TRBJ1-6, with TRBD1 matching 9 bases. Specimen: brain tumor tissue. This clonotype originated in a male donor with glioblastoma. CDR3 DNA sequence: TGCAGTGCTAGAGAGGGGGGGACAGGGAATTCACCCCTCCACTTT. It specifies CSAREGGTGNSPLHF.